This TCR beta chain was recovered during a study of T cell responses to AZD1222 COVID-19 vaccine (dated by TCRdb to the early 2020s). With respect to the entire study: AZD1222 recipients whose second dose came at about 4 weeks and those whose second dose came at about 12 weeks were combined into one group, since spike-specific TCR depth and breadth did not differ between the two schedules. A total of 230 to 250 trial participants underwent TCR sequencing, of whom 207 received two doses of AZD1222 and about 25 received two doses of the MenACWY control vaccine. Enrollment into the trials was organized by age into subgroups of 18-55, 56-69 and 70-plus years, and those subgroups contained approximately 160, 26 and 62 TCR-sequenced participants, respectively.

The CDR3 regions of human TCRbeta chains were subjected to immunosequencing. The authors' pipeline ran thus. TCRs in the repertoires were matched against a reference library of SARS-CoV-2-specific TCRs that had been generated with the MIRA antigen-specificity platform. Breadth was defined as the fraction of unique TCRs that were SARS-CoV-2-associated. Depth was defined as the fraction of total T cells that were SARS-CoV-2-associated. Using the MIRA data, every spike-specific TCR was mapped to the spike region that the TCR reacted to and assigned to either a CD4 or a CD8 class. Log10-transformed breadth and depth values were compared by one-way ANOVA with Sidak's multiple comparisons tests. TCRdb carries this immuneACCESS record with in-frame sequences only. Its versions omit some clonotypes, under half of them owing to an unresolved V gene in the studies checked, with the rest unexplained. V, J and clone size reflect that table, while D and trimming were determined from the DNA. The sample table shows about 100,000 clones, and about 87% are seen once. About 1.8% of the sample goes to the ten largest clones.

Paper-wide results and their limitations: A significant rise in spike-specific TCR breadth and depth was observed after two AZD1222 doses relative to day 0 and relative to MenACWY recipients. The 56-69-year group was small, and its depth increase did not reach significance, likely because of low power. Because no day 14 peak-response samples were available, the repertoires could be characterized only after the peak T cell response. Participants were mostly white British and included more females than males, and it was suggested by the authors that clonal diversity may have been underestimated. Reportedly, close to half of the unique spike-specific TCRs recognized epitopes lying outside the regions that are mutated in the B.1.351 and B.1.1.7 variants. The whole spike protein was spanned by vaccine-associated CD4 TCRs, and dominant responses were seen in regions 160-218 and 743-854. Conclusions about previously exposed vaccinees were limited because only a handful of AZD1222 recipients were SARS-CoV-2 seropositive at baseline.

From the cysteine up to the phenylalanine, the CDR3 has a length of 18 residues. Solely the CDR3 DNA is kept, with 54 bases framed from the first base. V and J are truncated by 1 base and 3 bases respectively, leaving an intervening sequence of 19 bases. The germline V gene encodes CDR1 MDHEN and CDR2 SYDVKM. The label giving this sample's time point can be read as: baseline before first vaccination. Vaccinee samples were obtained from the UK trials COV001 and COV002, which included a single-blind randomized controlled phase 2/3 trial of AZD1222 (ChAdOx1 nCoV-19) in healthy adults. For TCRbeta chain sequencing, PBMC samples were collected from trial participants at day 0 and at day 28 after the second dose. Turning to this clone: Its antigen remains undetermined. One base away there is no much larger clone; base qualities are not given.

This TCR was recovered from an adult in good health. The sequence is built from TRBV28 and TRBJ1-3, with no reliable assignment of the D segment. The source was peripheral blood, collected on day 0 of AZD1222 vaccination. This receptor carries the CDR3 CASSLSSEPYPLGNTIYF. The nucleotides read TGTGCCAGCAGTTTATCTTCAGAACCCTATCCTCTTGGAAACACCATATATTTT.